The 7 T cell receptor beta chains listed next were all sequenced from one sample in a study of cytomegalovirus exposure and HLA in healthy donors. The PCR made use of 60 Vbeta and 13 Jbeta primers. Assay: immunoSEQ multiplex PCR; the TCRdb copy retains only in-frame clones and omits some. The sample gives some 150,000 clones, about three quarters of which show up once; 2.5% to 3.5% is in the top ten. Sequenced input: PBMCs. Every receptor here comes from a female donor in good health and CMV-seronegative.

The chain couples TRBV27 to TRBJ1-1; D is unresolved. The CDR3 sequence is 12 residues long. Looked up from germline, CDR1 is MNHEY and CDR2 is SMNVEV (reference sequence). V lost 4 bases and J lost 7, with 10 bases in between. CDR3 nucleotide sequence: TGTGCCAGCAGTTCCCCCCCGGGTGAAGCTTTCTTT. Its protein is CASSSPPGEAFF.

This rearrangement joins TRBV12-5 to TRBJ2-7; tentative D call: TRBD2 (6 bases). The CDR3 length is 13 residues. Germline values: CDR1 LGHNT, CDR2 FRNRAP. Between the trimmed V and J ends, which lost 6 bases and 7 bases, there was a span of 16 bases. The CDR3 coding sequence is TGTGCTAGTGGACTAAGGACCGGGGGAGAGCAGTACTTC. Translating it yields CASGLRTGGEQYF.

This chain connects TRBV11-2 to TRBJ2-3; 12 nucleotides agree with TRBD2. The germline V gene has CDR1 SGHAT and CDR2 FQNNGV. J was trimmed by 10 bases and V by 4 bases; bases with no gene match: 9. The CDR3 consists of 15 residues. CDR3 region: CASSSLAGGLTAQYF. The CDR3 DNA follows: TGTGCCAGCAGCTCGCTAGCGGGGGGGCTAACTGCGCAGTATTTT.

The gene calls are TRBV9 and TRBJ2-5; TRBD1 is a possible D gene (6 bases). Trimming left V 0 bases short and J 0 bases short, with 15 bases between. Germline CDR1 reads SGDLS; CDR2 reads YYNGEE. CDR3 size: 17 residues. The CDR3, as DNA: TGTGCCAGCAGCGTAGAGGTGTCAGGGGAGTACCAAGAGACCCAGTACTTC. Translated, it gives CASSVEVSGEYQETQYF. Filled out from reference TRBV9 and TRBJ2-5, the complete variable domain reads DSGVTQTPKHLITATGQRVTLRCSPRSGDLSVYWYQQSLDQGLQFLIQYYNGEERAKGNILERFSAQQFPDLHSELNLSSLELGDSALYFCASSVEVSGEYQETQYFGPGTRLLVL.

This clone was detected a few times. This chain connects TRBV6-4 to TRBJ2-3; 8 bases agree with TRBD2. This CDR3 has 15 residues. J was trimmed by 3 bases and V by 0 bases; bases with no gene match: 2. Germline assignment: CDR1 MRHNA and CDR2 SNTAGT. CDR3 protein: CASSDSSGTTDTQYF. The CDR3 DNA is TGTGCCAGCAGTGACTCTAGCGGGACAACAGATACGCAGTATTTT.

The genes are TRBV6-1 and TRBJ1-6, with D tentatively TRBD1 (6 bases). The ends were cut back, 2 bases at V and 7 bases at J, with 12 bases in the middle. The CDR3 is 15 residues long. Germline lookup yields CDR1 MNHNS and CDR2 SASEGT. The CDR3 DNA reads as TGTGCCAGCAGTGAAATGTCCAGGGGCAATTCACCCCTCCACTTT. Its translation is CASSEMSRGNSPLHF.

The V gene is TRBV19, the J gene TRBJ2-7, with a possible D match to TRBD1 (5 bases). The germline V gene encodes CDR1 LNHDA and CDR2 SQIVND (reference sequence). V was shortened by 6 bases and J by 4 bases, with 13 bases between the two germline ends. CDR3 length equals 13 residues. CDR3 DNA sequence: TGTGCCAGTAGCCACAGGATTGAATACGAGCAGTACTTC. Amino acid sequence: CASSHRIEYEQYF.